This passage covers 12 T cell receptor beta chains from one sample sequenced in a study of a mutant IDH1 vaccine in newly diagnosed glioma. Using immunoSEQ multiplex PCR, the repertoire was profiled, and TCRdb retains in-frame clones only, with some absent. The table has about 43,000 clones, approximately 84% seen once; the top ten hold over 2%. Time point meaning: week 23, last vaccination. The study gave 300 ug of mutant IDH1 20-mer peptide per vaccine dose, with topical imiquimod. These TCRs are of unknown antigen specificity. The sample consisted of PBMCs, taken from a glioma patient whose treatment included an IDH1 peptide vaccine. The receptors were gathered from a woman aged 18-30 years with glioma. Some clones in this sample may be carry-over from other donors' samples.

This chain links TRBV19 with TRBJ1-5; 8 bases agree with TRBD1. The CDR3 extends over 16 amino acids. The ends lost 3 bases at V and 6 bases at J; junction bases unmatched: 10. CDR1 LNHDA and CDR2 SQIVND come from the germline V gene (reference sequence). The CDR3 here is CASSMWQGAGGQPQHF. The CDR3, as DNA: TGTGCCAGTAGTATGTGGCAGGGGGCCGGAGGTCAGCCCCAGCATTTT.

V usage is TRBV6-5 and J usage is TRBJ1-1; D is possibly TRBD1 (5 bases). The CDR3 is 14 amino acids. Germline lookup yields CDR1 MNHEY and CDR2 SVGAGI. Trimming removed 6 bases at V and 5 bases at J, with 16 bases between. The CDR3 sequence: CASSFKQVGTEAFF. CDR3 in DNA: TGTGCCAGCAGCTTTAAACAGGTCGGAACTGAAGCTTTCTTT.

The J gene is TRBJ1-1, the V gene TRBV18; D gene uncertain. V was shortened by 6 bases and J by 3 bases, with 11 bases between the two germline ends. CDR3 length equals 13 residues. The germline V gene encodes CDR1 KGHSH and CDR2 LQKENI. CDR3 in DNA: TGTGCCAGCTCCGAGTTGCGGGACACTGAAGCTTTCTTT. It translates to CASSELRDTEAFF.

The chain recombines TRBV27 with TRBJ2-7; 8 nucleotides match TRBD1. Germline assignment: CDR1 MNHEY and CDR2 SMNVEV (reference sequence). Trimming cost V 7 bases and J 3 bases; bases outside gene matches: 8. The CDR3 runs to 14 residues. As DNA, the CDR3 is TGTGCCAGCAAGACCGGACAGGGTTTCTACGAGCAGTACTTC. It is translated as CASKTGQGFYEQYF.

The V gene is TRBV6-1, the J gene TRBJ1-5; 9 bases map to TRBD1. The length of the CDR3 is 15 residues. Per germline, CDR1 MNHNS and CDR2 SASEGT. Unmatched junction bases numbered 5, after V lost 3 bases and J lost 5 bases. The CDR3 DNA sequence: TGTGCCAGCAGTGAGGGGACAGGGAGCTATCAGCCCCAGCATTTT. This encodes CASSEGTGSYQPQHF.

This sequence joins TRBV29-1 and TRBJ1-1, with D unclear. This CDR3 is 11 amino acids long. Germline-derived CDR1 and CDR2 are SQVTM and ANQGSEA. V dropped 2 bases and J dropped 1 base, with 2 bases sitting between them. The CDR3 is CSVERNTEAFF. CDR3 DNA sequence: TGCAGCGTTGAAAGGAACACTGAAGCTTTCTTT.

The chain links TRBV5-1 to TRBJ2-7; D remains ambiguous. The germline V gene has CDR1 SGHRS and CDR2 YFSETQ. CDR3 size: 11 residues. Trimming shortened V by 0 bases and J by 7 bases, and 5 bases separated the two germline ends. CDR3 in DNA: TGCGCCAGCAGCTTGGGGGGAGAGCAGTACTTC. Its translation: CASSLGGEQYF.

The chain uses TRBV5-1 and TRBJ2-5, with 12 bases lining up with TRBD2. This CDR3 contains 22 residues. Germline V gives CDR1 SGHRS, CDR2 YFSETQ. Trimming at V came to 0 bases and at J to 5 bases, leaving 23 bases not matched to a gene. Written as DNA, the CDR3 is TGCGCCAGCAGCTTGGGAACTAGCGGGAGGTTCTCGGGAGATAGGGGAGAGGAGACCCAGTACTTC. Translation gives CASSLGTSGRFSGDRGEETQYF.

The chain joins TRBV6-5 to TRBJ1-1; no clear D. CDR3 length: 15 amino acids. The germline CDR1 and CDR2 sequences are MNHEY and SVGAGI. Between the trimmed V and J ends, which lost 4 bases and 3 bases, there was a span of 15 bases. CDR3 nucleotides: TGTGCCAGCAGTTCGCAACGGAGGGCTGACACTGAAGCTTTCTTT. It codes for CASSSQRRADTEAFF.

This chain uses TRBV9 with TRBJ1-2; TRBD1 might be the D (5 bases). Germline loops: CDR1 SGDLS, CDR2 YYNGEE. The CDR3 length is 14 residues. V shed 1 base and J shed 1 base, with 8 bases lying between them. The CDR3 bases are TGTGCCAGCAGCGTAACGGGGGATAACTATGGCTACACCTTC. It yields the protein CASSVTGDNYGYTF.

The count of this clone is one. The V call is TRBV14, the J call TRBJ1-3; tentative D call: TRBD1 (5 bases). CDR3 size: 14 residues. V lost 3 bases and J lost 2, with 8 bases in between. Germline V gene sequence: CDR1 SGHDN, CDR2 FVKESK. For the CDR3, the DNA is TGTGCCAGCAGCCACCGGGGGGCTGGAAACACCATATATTTT. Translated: CASSHRGAGNTIYF.

The CDR3 DNA reads TGTGCCACCGGAGCGGGCCCAAGGCGGCAAGAGACCCAGTACTTC. Amino acids: CATGAGPRRQETQYF. The gene calls are TRBV15 and TRBJ2-5; tentative D call: TRBD2 (6 bases). Germline V CDR1 and CDR2: LNHNV, YYDKDF (reference sequence). V was cut by 8 bases and J by 2 bases, with 18 bases left in between. The CDR3 is made up of 15 amino acids. Combining the CDR3 with reference TRBV15 and TRBJ2-5 gives the whole variable domain DAMVIQNPRYQVTQFGKPVTLSCSQTLNHNVMYWYQQKSSQAPKLLFHYYDKDFNNEADTPDNFQSRRPNTSFCFLDIRSPGLGDTAMYLCATGAGPRRQETQYFGPGTRLLVL.